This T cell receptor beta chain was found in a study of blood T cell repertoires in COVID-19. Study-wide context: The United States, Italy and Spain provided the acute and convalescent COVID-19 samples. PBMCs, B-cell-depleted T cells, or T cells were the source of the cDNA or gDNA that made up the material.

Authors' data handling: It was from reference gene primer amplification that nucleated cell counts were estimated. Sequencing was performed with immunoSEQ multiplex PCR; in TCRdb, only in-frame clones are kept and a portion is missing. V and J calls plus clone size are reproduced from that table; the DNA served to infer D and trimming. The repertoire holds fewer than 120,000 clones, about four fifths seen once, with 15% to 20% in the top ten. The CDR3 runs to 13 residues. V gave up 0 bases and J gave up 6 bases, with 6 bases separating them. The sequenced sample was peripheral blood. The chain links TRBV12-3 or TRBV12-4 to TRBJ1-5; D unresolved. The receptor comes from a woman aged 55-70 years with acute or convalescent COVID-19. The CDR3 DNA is TGTGCCAGCAGTTTAGCAGAGGGTCAGCCCCAGCATTTT. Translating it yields CASSLAEGQPQHF.